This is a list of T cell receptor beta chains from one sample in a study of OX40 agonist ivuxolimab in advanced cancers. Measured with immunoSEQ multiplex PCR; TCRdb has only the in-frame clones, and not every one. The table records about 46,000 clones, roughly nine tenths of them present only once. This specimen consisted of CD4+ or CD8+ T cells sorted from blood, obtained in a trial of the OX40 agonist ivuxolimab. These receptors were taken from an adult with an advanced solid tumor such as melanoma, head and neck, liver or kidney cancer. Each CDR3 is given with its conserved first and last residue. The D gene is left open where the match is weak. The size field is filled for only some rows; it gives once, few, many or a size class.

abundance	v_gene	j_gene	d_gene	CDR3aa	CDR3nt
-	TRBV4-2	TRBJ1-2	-	CASSQYSTANYGYTF	TGTGCCAGCAGCCAATACTCGACGGCTAACTATGGCTACACCTTC
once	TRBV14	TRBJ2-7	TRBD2	CASSQGSGSLLYEQYF	TGTGCCAGCAGCCAAGGGAGCGGGAGTCTCTTGTACGAGCAGTACTTC
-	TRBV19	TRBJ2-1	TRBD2	CASGTSGGFNEQFF	TGTGCCAGTGGGACTAGCGGGGGGTTCAATGAGCAGTTCTTC
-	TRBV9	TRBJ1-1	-	CASSEGGGTEAFF	TGTGCCAGCAGCGAAGGGGGTGGCACTGAAGCTTTCTTT
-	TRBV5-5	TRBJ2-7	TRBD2	CASSLTSGGAYEQYF	TGTGCCAGCAGCTTGACTAGCGGGGGAGCCTACGAGCAGTACTTC
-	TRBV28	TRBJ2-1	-	CASSSLYYNEQFF	TGTGCCAGCAGTTCCCTTTACTACAATGAGCAGTTCTTC
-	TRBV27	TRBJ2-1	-	CASSLIGSEQFF	TGTGCCAGCAGTTTAATCGGCAGTGAGCAGTTCTTC
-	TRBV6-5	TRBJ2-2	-	CASSFLQGTGELFF	TGTGCCAGCAGTTTCCTACAGGGTACCGGGGAGCTGTTTTTT
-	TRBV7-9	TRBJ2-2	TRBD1	CASSYPGQGSTGELFF	TGTGCCAGCAGTTATCCGGGACAGGGATCCACCGGGGAGCTGTTTTTT
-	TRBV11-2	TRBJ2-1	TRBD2	CASSLAGEGNNEQFF	TGTGCCAGCAGCTTAGCCGGGGAGGGGAACAATGAGCAGTTCTTC
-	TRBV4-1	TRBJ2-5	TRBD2	CASSQKLAGGWETQYF	TGCGCCAGCAGCCAAAAACTAGCGGGGGGTTGGGAGACCCAGTACTTC
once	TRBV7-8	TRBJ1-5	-	CASSLFGGWGNQPQHF	TGTGCCAGCAGCTTATTCGGGGGATGGGGCAATCAGCCCCAGCATTTT
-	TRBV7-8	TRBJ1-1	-	CASSLVAPVPSTPRSTEAFF	TGTGCCAGCAGCTTAGTAGCCCCGGTTCCTTCTACCCCCAGGAGCACTGAAGCTTTCTTT
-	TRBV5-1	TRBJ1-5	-	CASSESGPSNQPQHF	TGCGCCAGCAGTGAATCAGGCCCTAGCAATCAGCCCCAGCATTTT
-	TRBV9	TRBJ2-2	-	CASKGVDTGELFF	TGTGCCAGCAAGGGGGTGGACACCGGGGAGCTGTTTTTT
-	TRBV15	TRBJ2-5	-	CATSRNAGTVETQYF	TGTGCCACCAGCAGAAACGCGGGGACGGTAGAGACCCAGTACTTC
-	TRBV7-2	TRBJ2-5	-	CASSFSGEGYF	TGTGCCAGCAGCTTTTCGGGGGAAGGGTACTTC
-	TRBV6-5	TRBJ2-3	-	CASAGPPLGNTQYF	TGTGCCAGTGCGGGCCCTCCCCTAGGGAATACGCAGTATTTT
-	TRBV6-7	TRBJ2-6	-	CASSLGLYLQSRANVLTF	TGTGCCAGCAGTTTAGGTTTGTATTTACAAAGTCGGGCCAACGTCCTGACTTTC
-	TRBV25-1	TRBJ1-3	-	CASSEWRTELSGNTIYF	TGTGCCAGCAGTGAATGGCGGACGGAACTCTCTGGAAACACCATATATTTT
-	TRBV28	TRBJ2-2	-	CASSPLTTSTRPTGELFF	TGTGCCAGCAGTCCCCTAACCACGTCAACTCGTCCCACCGGGGAGCTGTTTTTT
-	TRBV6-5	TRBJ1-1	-	CASSYSPGRGTEAFF	TGTGCCAGCAGTTACTCGCCAGGAAGAGGCACTGAAGCTTTCTTT
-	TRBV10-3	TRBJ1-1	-	CAISESIYNTEAFF	TGTGCCATCAGTGAGTCGATATACAACACTGAAGCTTTCTTT
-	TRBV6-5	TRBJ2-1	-	CASGESSYNEQFF	TGTGCCAGCGGGGAAAGCTCCTACAATGAGCAGTTCTTC
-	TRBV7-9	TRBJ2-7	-	CASSPETTLEQYF	TGTGCCAGCAGCCCAGAGACAACCCTGGAGCAGTACTTC
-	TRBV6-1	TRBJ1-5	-	CASSEDLQGRNQPQHF	TGTGCCAGCAGTGAAGATCTCCAGGGACGCAATCAGCCCCAGCATTTT
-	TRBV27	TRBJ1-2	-	CASSLTEQALTYGYTF	TGTGCCAGCAGTTTAACCGAACAGGCGCTAACCTATGGCTACACCTTC
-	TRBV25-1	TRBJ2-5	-	CVAGEEETQYF	TGTGTCGCAGGGGAGGAGGAGACCCAGTACTTC
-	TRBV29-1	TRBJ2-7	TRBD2	CSASGRTNSYEQYF	TGCAGCGCTAGCGGGAGGACTAACTCCTACGAGCAGTACTTC
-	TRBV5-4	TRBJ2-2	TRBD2	CASGGLAGHTGELFF	TGTGCCAGCGGGGGACTAGCGGGGCACACCGGGGAGCTGTTTTTT
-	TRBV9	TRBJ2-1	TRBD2	CASSVGGGLAEQFF	TGTGCCAGCAGCGTAGGGGGAGGGCTCGCTGAGCAGTTCTTC
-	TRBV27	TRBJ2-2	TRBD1	CASSTGTGALIGELFF	TGTGCCAGCAGTACCGGGACAGGGGCTCTAATCGGGGAGCTGTTTTTT
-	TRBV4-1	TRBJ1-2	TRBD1	CASSQDPGGNLGYTF	TGCGCCAGCAGCCAAGATCCAGGGGGCAATCTTGGCTACACCTTC
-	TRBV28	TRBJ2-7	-	CASSFTSWGSYEQYF	TGTGCCAGCAGTTTCACTAGCTGGGGGTCCTACGAGCAGTACTTC
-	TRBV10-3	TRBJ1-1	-	CAISRGQGGEEAATEAFF	TGTGCCATATCCCGTGGGCAGGGAGGAGAAGAGGCCGCAACTGAAGCTTTCTTT
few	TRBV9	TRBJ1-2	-	CASTTGSNYGYTF	TGTGCCAGTACCACAGGGTCTAACTATGGCTACACCTTC
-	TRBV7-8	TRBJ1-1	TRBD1	CASSLEENRGAEAFF	TGTGCCAGCAGCTTAGAGGAGAACAGGGGCGCTGAAGCTTTCTTT
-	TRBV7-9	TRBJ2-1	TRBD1	CASSLRTGPYNEQFF	TGTGCCAGCAGCTTACGGACAGGGCCCTACAATGAGCAGTTCTTC
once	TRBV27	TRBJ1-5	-	CASSQGLGNQPQHF	TGTGCCAGCTCACAGGGCTTGGGCAATCAGCCCCAGCATTTT
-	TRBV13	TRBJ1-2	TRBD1	CASSLGTGGYGYTF	TGTGCCAGCAGCTTGGGCACAGGGGGCTATGGCTACACCTTC
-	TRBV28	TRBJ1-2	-	CASSLRDPYGYTF	TGTGCCAGCAGTTTGAGGGATCCCTATGGCTACACCTTC
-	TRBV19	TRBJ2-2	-	CASSIGAGTGELFF	TGTGCCAGTAGTATTGGGGCGGGGACCGGGGAGCTGTTTTTT
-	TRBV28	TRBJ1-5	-	CASTKILQAGQPQHF	TGTGCCAGCACCAAAATTCTTCAAGCCGGTCAGCCCCAGCATTTT
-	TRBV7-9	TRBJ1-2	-	CASSLAAGSLYGYTF	TGTGCCAGCAGCCTCGCGGCAGGGTCCCTTTATGGCTACACCTTC
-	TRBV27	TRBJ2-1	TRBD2	CASSPLAGGLDEQFF	TGTGCCAGCAGCCCACTAGCGGGAGGATTAGATGAGCAGTTCTTC
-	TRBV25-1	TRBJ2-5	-	CASSENTVYQETQYF	TGTGCCAGCAGTGAAAATACAGTCTACCAAGAGACCCAGTACTTC
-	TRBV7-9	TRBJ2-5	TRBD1	CASSKRQGYQETQYF	TGTGCCAGCAGCAAACGACAGGGGTACCAAGAGACCCAGTACTTC
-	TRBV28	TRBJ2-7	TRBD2	CASSLTWGLAETIYEQYF	TGTGCCAGCAGTTTGACTTGGGGACTAGCGGAGACCATCTACGAGCAGTACTTC
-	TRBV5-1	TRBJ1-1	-	CASSLRGGNTEAFF	TGCGCCAGCAGCTTACGTGGGGGGAACACTGAAGCTTTCTTT
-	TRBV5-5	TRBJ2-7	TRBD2	CASSPFRGVYEQYF	TGTGCCAGCAGCCCGTTCCGGGGGGTTTACGAGCAGTACTTC
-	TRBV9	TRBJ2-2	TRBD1	CASSETGTVIHSGELFF	TGTGCCAGCAGCGAGACCGGGACAGTTATACATAGCGGGGAGCTGTTTTTT
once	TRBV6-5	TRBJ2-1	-	CASSYSMGNEQFF	TGTGCCAGCAGTTACTCGATGGGCAATGAGCAGTTCTTC
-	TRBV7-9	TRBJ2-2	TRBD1	CASSLGQGNTGELFF	TGTGCCAGCAGCCTCGGACAGGGGAACACCGGGGAGCTGTTTTTT
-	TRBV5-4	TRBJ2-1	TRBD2	CASSSTPGGRNEQFF	TGTGCCAGCAGCTCAACCCCGGGGGGGCGCAATGAGCAGTTCTTC
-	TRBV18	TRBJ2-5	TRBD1	CASSPSGTGLETQYF	TGTGCCAGCTCACCCTCCGGGACAGGGTTAGAGACCCAGTACTTC